The clone carrying this T cell receptor (beta chain) was picked up a small number of times. This sample is drawn from a study of T-cell reconstitution after alpha-beta-depleted transplantation in children. Preparation of the TCRbeta library was carried out with unique molecular identifiers. Each CDR3 protein is one row after TCRdb ran MiXCR on the PCR reads. The top ten hold approximately 3% of the sample, which has 450,000 to 600,000 distinct CDR3 sequences, approximately 16% seen once. The V gene end was trimmed by 1 base and the J gene end by 5 bases; junction bases not matched to a gene: 8. The germline V gene has CDR1 SGHRS and CDR2 YFSETQ. CDR3 length: 17 amino acids.

This sequence joins TRBV5-1 and TRBJ2-3; 12 nucleotides agree with TRBD2. This TCR derives from a human donor who donated a stem cell graft to a child with acute lymphoblastic leukemia. The source was PBMCs from the stem cell graft donor, collected from the stem cell graft. DNA of the CDR3: TGCGCCAGCAGCTTGTTCCCTAGCGGGAGGGCCGGAGATACGCAGTATTTT. Translation: CASSLFPSGRAGDTQYF.